The T cell receptor beta chain described here comes from a study of blood T cell repertoires in COVID-19. Produced via immunoSEQ multiplex PCR; TCRdb's table is partial and in-frame only. The repertoire holds under 300,000 clones, with about 91% as singletons. CDR3 size: 17 residues. Germline CDR1 is SGDLS and CDR2 is YYNGEE. Trimming at V came to 3 bases and at J to 0 bases, leaving 10 bases not matched to a gene. The receptor was derived from a woman aged 40 to 50 with acute COVID-19. V usage is TRBV9 and J usage is TRBJ1-1; 8 nucleotides align to TRBD1. Sequenced: PBMCs or T cells enriched from blood (not recorded which). CDR3 sequence: CASSDASRGRMNTEAFF. In DNA, the CDR3 is TGTGCCAGCAGCGATGCCTCCAGGGGGCGCATGAACACTGAAGCTTTCTTT.